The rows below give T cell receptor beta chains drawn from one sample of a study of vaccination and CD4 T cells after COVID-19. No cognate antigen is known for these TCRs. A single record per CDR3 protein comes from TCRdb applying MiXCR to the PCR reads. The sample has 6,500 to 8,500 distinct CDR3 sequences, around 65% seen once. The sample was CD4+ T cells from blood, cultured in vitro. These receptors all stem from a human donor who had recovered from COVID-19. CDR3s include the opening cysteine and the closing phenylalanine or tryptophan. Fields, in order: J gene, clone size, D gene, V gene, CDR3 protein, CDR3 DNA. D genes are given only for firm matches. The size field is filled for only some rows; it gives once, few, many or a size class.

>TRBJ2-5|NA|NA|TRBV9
CASSHNGHKETQYF
TGTGCCAGCAGCCACAACGGACACAAAGAGACCCAGTACTTC
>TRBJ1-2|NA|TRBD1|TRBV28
CASNPDRGAGYTF
TGTGCCAGCAACCCTGACAGGGGCGCTGGCTACACCTTC
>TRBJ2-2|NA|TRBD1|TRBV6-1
CASNAGGKGTGELFF
TGTGCCAGCAATGCAGGGGGCAAGGGCACCGGGGAGCTGTTTTTT
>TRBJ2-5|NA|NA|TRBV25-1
CASSVISDRNQETQYF
TGTGCCAGCAGTGTCATCTCGGACAGAAACCAAGAGACCCAGTACTTC
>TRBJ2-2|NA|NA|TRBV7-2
CASRLSSGGELFF
TGTGCCAGCAGACTTAGCAGCGGCGGGGAGCTGTTTTTT
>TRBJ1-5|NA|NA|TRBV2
CASSDRGISQPQHF
TGTGCCAGCAGTGACAGGGGAATCTCCCAGCCCCAGCATTTT
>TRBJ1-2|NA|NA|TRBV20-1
CSARGSDTAYGYTF
TGCAGTGCCCGAGGGTCTGACACCGCCTATGGCTACACCTTC
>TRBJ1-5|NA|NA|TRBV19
CASSIIGLKPNQPQHF
TGTGCCAGTAGTATAATAGGGCTGAAGCCCAATCAGCCCCAGCATTTT
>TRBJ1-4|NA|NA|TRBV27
CAPTRQGRITTNEKLFF
TGTGCCCCCACGAGGCAGGGTAGGATAACGACTAATGAAAAACTGTTTTTT
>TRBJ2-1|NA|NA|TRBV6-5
CASSYRGWEQFF
TGTGCCAGCAGTTACAGGGGCTGGGAGCAGTTCTTC
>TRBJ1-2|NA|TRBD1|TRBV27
CASSSNRGRGYTF
TGTGCCAGCAGTTCCAACAGGGGGCGCGGCTACACCTTC
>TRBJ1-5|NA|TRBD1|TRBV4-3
CASSQQHTQGADQPQHF
TGCGCCAGCAGCCAACAGCATACCCAGGGGGCAGATCAGCCCCAGCATTTT
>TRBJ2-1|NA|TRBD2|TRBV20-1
CSAISAGYTYEQFF
TGCAGTGCTATATCAGCGGGGTATACATATGAGCAGTTCTTC
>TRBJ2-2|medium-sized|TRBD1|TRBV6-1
CASRAGQGSPGELFF
TGTGCCAGCAGAGCGGGACAGGGGTCTCCCGGGGAGCTGTTTTTT
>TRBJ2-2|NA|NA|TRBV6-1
CASNLLQTGELFF
TGTGCCAGCAATCTACTGCAAACCGGGGAGCTGTTTTTT
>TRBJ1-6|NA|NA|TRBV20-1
CSARDFIAGDFPLHF
TGCAGTGCTAGAGATTTCATAGCAGGGGATTTCCCCCTCCACTTT